This T cell receptor (beta chain) was obtained from a study of T cell changes during pregnancy in multiple sclerosis. This table comes from immunoSEQ multiplex PCR, and its TCRdb copy is limited to in-frame clones, with some not included. Among fewer than 40,000 clones listed, 90% were seen once. The CDR3 has 16 residues. CDR1 and CDR2 (germline): SGHVS, FQNEAQ. V lost 5 bases and J 3 bases, leaving 16 bases between the germline ends. This sequence originates from a female donor in good health, enrolled as a control in a pregnancy study. The chain carries TRBV7-8 and TRBJ2-2; D might be TRBD2 (5 bases). This material consisted of CD4+ T cells from peripheral blood mononuclear cells, taken in the first trimester of pregnancy. The CDR3 loop is CASSHRGGRDTGELFF. The CDR3 region has the DNA TGTGCCAGCAGCCATCGCGGCGGGCGGGACACCGGGGAGCTGTTTTTT.